This T cell receptor (beta chain) was retrieved from a study of CD8 T cells in Susac syndrome. CD8+ and CD4+ T cells from blood underwent TCR beta sequencing. CDR1 and CDR2 from the germline V gene are MDHEN and SYDVKM. CDR3 length: 17 amino acids. V was pared by 6 bases and J by 4 bases, with 22 bases between. An input of roughly 0.45 to 1 ug of RNA was subjected to reverse transcription using random hexamers. With immunoSEQ multiplex PCR, TCR beta CDR3 was amplified across 54 Vbeta and 13 Jbeta. TCRdb called the immunoSEQ multiplex PCR reads again in MiXCR, with one record for every CDR3 protein. This sample has 70,000 or so distinct CDR3 sequences; about 95% occur once, and the top ten carry about 0.22%.

Sequenced material: CD8+ T cells from PBMCs. V and J are TRBV28 and TRBJ2-1; weak D call: TRBD1 (5 bases). The receptor's source is a human donor in good health. DNA for the CDR3: TGTGCCAGCAGGCTTACCCCCAGGGTTGGACGGTACAATGAGCAGTTCTTC. As protein: CASRLTPRVGRYNEQFF.